Given below is one T cell receptor beta chain in context. Its target is unknown. The source of the sample is a study of cytomegalovirus exposure and HLA in healthy donors. Study observations and caveats: There were about 160 TCR beta chains listed as cytomegalovirus-associated.

Vbeta (60) and Jbeta (13) primers were used in the PCR. Only in-frame clones appear in the TCRdb table, and some are missing; sequencing was by immunoSEQ multiplex PCR. The sample holds more than 100,000 clones, under 85% seen once. The germline V and J ends were trimmed by 5 bases and 0 bases, with 14 bases remaining between them. The germline V gene has CDR1 MDHEN and CDR2 SYDVKM. This CDR3 spans 16 amino acids. Sequencing was performed on PBMCs. The chain couples TRBV28 to TRBJ1-3; TRBD1 is a possible D gene (6 bases). The sequence came from a man aged 50 or older in good health and CMV-seropositive. The CDR3 nucleotides are TGTGCCAGCAGTCTCGCCACAGGGTTCTCTGGAAACACCATATATTTT. Encoded protein: CASSLATGFSGNTIYF.